Listed below are T cell receptor beta chains from one sample, sequenced in a study of tumor-infiltrating lymphocytes in primary liver carcinoma. MiXCR, run by TCRdb on the multiplex PCR reads, gives a single entry per CDR3 protein. The profile shows approximately 120,000 distinct CDR3 sequences, 55% to 75% of them singletons. The specimen was liver tumor tissue from sampling region 3. Receptor source: a woman in her sixties or seventies with primary liver carcinoma and hepatitis B virus infection. The CDR3 runs from the conserved cysteine through the conserved F or W. D genes are given only for firm matches. The listing skips clone size in some rows; elsewhere it reads once, few, many or a size class.

v_gene	abundance	d_gene	len	j_gene	CDR3aa	CDR3nt
TRBV6-6	-	-	14	TRBJ2-2	CAGSYGQTTGELFF	TGTGCCGGCAGTTACGGCCAGACCACCGGGGAGCTGTTTTTT
TRBV14	many	TRBD1	14	TRBJ1-2	CASSPNPQGAGYTF	TGTGCCAGCAGCCCCAACCCCCAGGGGGCCGGCTACACCTTC
TRBV11-2	-	TRBD2	14	TRBJ2-2	CANSSRAGSEELFF	TGTGCCAACAGCTCTAGAGCGGGGAGTGAGGAGCTGTTTTTT
TRBV30	many	-	13	TRBJ2-3	CAWSGISKDTQYF	TGTGCCTGGAGTGGAATTTCGAAAGATACGCAGTATTTT
TRBV28	-	-	15	TRBJ1-1	CACSTNRIMNTGAFF	TGTGCCTGCAGTACAAACAGGATAATGAACACTGGAGCTTTCTTT
TRBV11-2	many	-	14	TRBJ2-7	CASSSNRNSYEQYF	TGTGCCAGCAGCTCTAACAGGAACTCCTACGAGCAGTACTTC
TRBV10-3	many	TRBD2	14	TRBJ2-1	CAIRELAGDNEQFF	TGTGCCATCAGGGAACTAGCGGGAGACAATGAGCAGTTCTTC
TRBV6-2/TRBV6-3	-	-	12	TRBJ2-2	CAISDPAGELFF	TGTGCCATCAGTGATCCCGCCGGGGAGCTGTTTTTT
TRBV28	few	-	14	TRBJ2-7	CASSLTVRPHKQYF	TGTGCCAGCAGTTTGACGGTAAGGCCGCACAAGCAGTACTTC
TRBV10-3	-	TRBD2	16	TRBJ2-7	CAISDPGLSGGYEQYF	TGTGCCATCAGTGATCCGGGACTATCTGGGGGCTACGAGCAGTACTTC
TRBV11-2	-	-	18	TRBJ1-4	CADSSTRTTRATNEKLFF	TGTGCCGACAGCTCGACAAGGACCACTCGAGCAACTAATGAAAAACTGTTTTTT
TRBV5-5	-	TRBD1	15	TRBJ2-6	CAGGQGDSGTNVLTF	TGCGCCGGGGGACAGGGAGACTCTGGGACCAACGTCCTGACTTTC
TRBV6-5	-	TRBD1	17	TRBJ2-6	CASSSWQGATGAKVLTF	TGTGCCAGCAGTTCTTGGCAGGGGGCGACTGGGGCCAAAGTCCTGACTTTC
TRBV4-1	medium-sized	-	16	TRBJ1-5	CASSQIGGKSNQPQHF	TGCGCCAGCAGCCAAATAGGGGGGAAGTCCAATCAGCCCCAGCATTTT
TRBV12-3/TRBV12-4	-	-	12	TRBJ1-1	CASSLWNTGAFF	TGTGCCAGCAGTTTATGGAACACTGGAGCTTTCTTT
TRBV4-1	many	TRBD2	13	TRBJ2-2	CASSYSGRGELFF	TGCGCCAGCAGCTATAGCGGGAGGGGGGAGCTGTTTTTT
TRBV11-3	-	-	16	TRBJ2-7	CASSLEIGPGPYEQYF	TGTGCCAGCAGCCTAGAAATAGGGCCCGGGCCCTACGAGCAGTACTTC
TRBV6-6	once	-	12	TRBJ2-5	CASNQDGETQCF	TGTGCCAGCAACCAGGATGGAGAGACTCAGTGCTTC
TRBV14	many	-	15	TRBJ1-2	CASSQDPDLNYGYTF	TGTGCCAGCAGCCAAGATCCAGACTTGAACTATGGCTACACCTTC
TRBV4-1	many	TRBD2	18	TRBJ2-7	CASSRSLAGGGVLYEQYF	TGCGCCAGCAGCCGGTCCCTAGCGGGAGGGGGCGTCCTCTACGAGCAGTACTTC
TRBV12-3/TRBV12-4	-	-	12	TRBJ2-5	CVSSLSGEAQYF	TGTGTCAGCAGTTTAAGCGGAGAGGCCCAGTACTTC
TRBV10-3	many	TRBD1	16	TRBJ1-2	CAISESGTGSNYGYTF	TGTGCCATCAGTGAGTCGGGGACAGGATCTAACTATGGCTACACCTTC
TRBV5-4	few	TRBD1	15	TRBJ1-2	CASSLALTGGDGYTF	TGTGCCAGCAGCTTGGCCCTGACAGGGGGGGATGGCTACACCTTC
TRBV4-1	-	-	16	TRBJ1-4	CANSLDLYRPNEKLFF	TGCGCCAACAGCCTAGATCTCTATAGGCCTAATGAAAAACTGTTTTTT
TRBV19	-	-	13	TRBJ1-5	CASSRGFNQPQHF	TGTGCCAGTAGTCGGGGCTTCAATCAGCCCCAGCATTTT
TRBV6-2/TRBV6-3	-	-	11	TRBJ2-7	CATGGTREQYF	TGTGCCACCGGGGGAACGCGCGAGCAGTACTTC
TRBV18	many	-	14	TRBJ2-5	CASSPSQAGETQYF	TGTGCCAGCTCACCTTCACAGGCTGGGGAGACCCAGTACTTC
TRBV2	-	-	14	TRBJ1-4	CASSDSSRLGKLFF	TGTGCCAGCAGTGACTCCTCGCGGCTGGGAAAACTGTTTTTT
TRBV12-3/TRBV12-4	once	-	12	TRBJ2-5	CDSRRVVETQYF	TGTGACAGCCGCAGGGTGGTGGAGACCCAGTACTTC
TRBV11-2	-	TRBD1	13	TRBJ2-3	CASSFLGTDTHYF	TGCGCCAGCAGCTTCCTCGGGACAGATACGCACTATTTT
TRBV11-3	-	-	15	TRBJ2-2	CASSPLGDNIGELLF	TGTGCCAGCAGCCCCCTAGGCGATAACATCGGGGAGCTGTTGTTT
TRBV10-2	-	-	16	TRBJ2-5	CASQNKQAGPQGIQYF	TGCGCCAGCCAAAATAAACAGGCGGGGCCACAAGGGATCCAGTACTTC
TRBV4-2	many	TRBD2	14	TRBJ2-1	CASSQPTSDNEQSF	TGTGCCAGCAGCCAGCCGACTAGCGACAATGAGCAGTCCTTC
TRBV5-4	many	TRBD1	16	TRBJ1-4	CASSRGQGTGNEKLFF	TGTGCCAGCAGCCGGGGACAGGGCACTGGTAATGAAAAACTGTTTTTT
TRBV10-3	-	-	16	TRBJ2-2	CAISQTRESNTGEPFF	TGTGCCATCAGTCAAACTAGAGAATCGAACACCGGGGAGCCGTTTTTT
TRBV5-5	-	-	18	TRBJ2-6	CVSSLGRGQSSGANILTF	TGTGTCAGCAGCTTGGGGAGGGGACAGAGCTCTGGGGCCAACATCCTGACTTTC
TRBV5-4	few	-	17	TRBJ2-1	CASGFMLASGAYNEQFF	TGTGCCAGCGGCTTTATGTTGGCTAGTGGGGCGTACAATGAGCAGTTCTTC
TRBV7-9	few	-	13	TRBJ2-7	CASSLAHGGEQYF	TGTGCCAGCAGCTTAGCGCACGGGGGCGAGCAGTACTTC
TRBV5-5	-	-	17	TRBJ2-1	CASILALSFGSRGEQFF	TGTGCCAGCATCTTGGCCCTGTCTTTCGGGAGTAGGGGTGAGCAGTTCTTC
TRBV12-3/TRBV12-4	-	TRBD1	16	TRBJ2-2	CASSLPGQGIIGELFF	TGTGCCAGCAGCTTACCGGGACAGGGGATAATCGGGGAGCTGTTTTTT
TRBV28	-	-	12	TRBJ1-1	CASKERRTEAFF	TGTGCCAGCAAAGAAAGGCGGACTGAAGCTTTCTTT
TRBV12-3/TRBV12-4	-	TRBD1	17	TRBJ1-1	CASSTGQGTDWSCRAFF	TGTGCCAGCAGCACAGGACAGGGGACCGACTGGTCTTGTCGAGCTTTCTTT
TRBV4-1	-	TRBD1	17	TRBJ1-2	CASSQRQGVLANYGYTF	TGCGCGAGCAGCCAGAGACAGGGGGTGCTGGCTAACTATGGCTACACCTTC
TRBV12-3/TRBV12-4	-	-	15	TRBJ2-4	CASTPSWWGKNIQYF	TGTGCCAGCACCCCCTCCTGGTGGGGCAAAAACATTCAGTACTTC
TRBV11-1	-	TRBD1	18	TRBJ2-6	CVSSSAGTGLPGANVLTF	TGTGTCAGCAGCTCCGCTGGGACAGGCCTCCCTGGAGCCAACGTCCTGACTTTC
TRBV28	-	-	19	TRBJ1-5	CVSSGTRRRGATRGQPQHF	TGTGTCAGCAGTGGAACCCGGAGACGGGGGGCCACCCGCGGTCAGCCCCAGCATTTT
TRBV6-5	many	-	17	TRBJ2-7	CASSYERPHEGAYEQYF	TGTGCCAGCAGTTACGAACGACCCCACGAGGGAGCCTACGAGCAGTACTTC
TRBV28	many	-	15	TRBJ2-1	CASIGQLGIYNEQFF	TGTGCCAGCATTGGGCAACTTGGGATATACAATGAGCAGTTCTTC
TRBV11-2	-	-	16	TRBJ2-5	CASSYSPGIGIETQYF	TGTGCCAGCAGCTACTCCCCTGGTATCGGGATAGAGACCCAGTACTTC
TRBV11-2	-	-	13	TRBJ1-2	CAGSLGAGFGCTF	TGTGCCGGCAGCCTAGGGGCCGGTTTTGGCTGCACCTTC
TRBV11-2	-	-	15	TRBJ1-5	CTSSPGGRKDQPQHF	TGTACCAGCAGCCCTGGGGGGCGCAAGGATCAGCCCCAGCATTTT
TRBV12-3/TRBV12-4	-	TRBD1	16	TRBJ1-1	CANSLEYRGPNTEAFF	TGTGCCAACAGTTTAGAATACAGGGGGCCGAACACTGAAGCTTTCTTT
TRBV12-3/TRBV12-4	-	TRBD2	17	TRBJ2-5	CASSSYGTSGRGEAQYF	TGTGCCAGCAGTTCCTACGGGACTAGCGGGAGAGGGGAGGCCCAGTACTTC
TRBV24-1	-	TRBD1	14	TRBJ2-1	CATKGQGGVNEQFF	TGTGCCACCAAAGGACAGGGTGGTGTCAATGAGCAGTTCTTC